These 10 T cell receptor beta chains share one sample of origin, sequenced in a study of blood T cell repertoires in COVID-19. The table came from immunoSEQ multiplex PCR; TCRdb's copy has only in-frame clones and leaves some out. Of 65,000 or so clones in the sample, approximately 88% are singletons; the top ten hold 9.5% to 13%. Source material: peripheral blood. These receptors originate from a young man with COVID-19, enrolled during active disease.

CDR3 loop: CAWSGGVGYGYTF. The CDR3 DNA sequence: TGTGCCTGGAGCGGGGGAGTCGGCTATGGCTACACCTTC. The chain has TRBV30 and TRBJ1-2, with TRBD1 as a possible D gene (5 bases). Germline V gene lookup returns CDR1 GTSNPN and CDR2 SVGIG (reference sequence). The CDR3 is 13 residues long. V was pared by 3 bases and J by 4 bases, with 12 bases between.

The chain has TRBV18 and TRBJ1-1; 9 bases line up with TRBD1. This CDR3 contains 13 residues. Per the germline V gene, CDR1 is KGHSH and CDR2 is LQKENI. The V and J ends lost 2 bases and 11 bases, in that order; junction bases with no gene match: 6. This CDR3 reads CASSPDTGGGAFF. The DNA for the CDR3 is TGTGCCAGCTCACCAGACACAGGGGGCGGTGCTTTCTTT.

The chain uses TRBV29-1 and TRBJ2-3; TRBD1 aligns across 9 bases. CDR1 and CDR2 from the germline V gene are SQVTM and ANQGSEA. This CDR3 has 14 amino acids. The V and J ends lost 8 bases and 1 base, in that order; junction bases with no gene match: 7. The CDR3 spells CSTGGDRGTDTQYF. The CDR3, as DNA: TGCAGCACTGGCGGGGACAGGGGCACAGATACGCAGTATTTT.

This chain connects TRBV23-1 to TRBJ2-6; D is unresolved. TRBV23-1 is an ORF; its function is uncertain. Trimming removed 2 bases from V and 0 bases from J, with 8 bases in between. The CDR3 is made up of 16 amino acids. CDR3 loop: CASSQGWSSGANVLTF. CDR3 coding DNA: TGCGCCAGCAGTCAAGGTTGGAGCTCTGGGGCCAACGTCCTGACTTTC.

The V and J genes are TRBV10-3 and TRBJ2-7, with D tentatively TRBD1 (5 bases). The CDR3 covers 13 residues. Germline loops: CDR1 ENHRY, CDR2 SYGVKD. V lost 0 bases, J lost 5 bases, and 8 bases lay in between. CDR3 in DNA: TGTGCCATCAGTGAGTCTCAGGGCCACGAGCAGTACTTC. Translated, it gives CAISESQGHEQYF.

The chain joins TRBV7-9 to TRBJ2-2; 11 nucleotides match TRBD2. V dropped 5 bases and J dropped 4; count of bases not matched to a gene: 0. The CDR3 runs 14 residues. Per germline, CDR1 SEHNR and CDR2 FQNEAQ (reference sequence). The CDR3 sequence: CASSGTSGTGELFF. The CDR3 region has the DNA TGTGCCAGCAGCGGGACTAGCGGCACCGGGGAGCTGTTTTTT.

This chain uses TRBV28 with TRBJ1-2; D is uncertain. The CDR3 has 13 amino acids. V was trimmed by 6 bases and J by 0 bases, leaving 8 bases between them. The germline CDR1 and CDR2 sequences are MDHEN and SYDVKM. The CDR3 reads CASRRDTNYGYTF. DNA of the CDR3: TGTGCCAGCAGGAGAGACACTAACTATGGCTACACCTTC.

The chain couples TRBV6-6 to TRBJ2-5, with a possible D match to TRBD1 (6 bases). The V gene lost 7 bases and the J gene lost 3 bases, with 15 bases spanning the gap. The CDR3 length is 14 residues. Germline assignment: CDR1 MNHNY and CDR2 SVGAGI (reference sequence). CDR3 loop: CASTNSGVKETQYF. CDR3 DNA: TGTGCCAGCACCAATTCAGGGGTGAAAGAGACCCAGTACTTC.

This clone showed up just once. The chain combines TRBV4-1 with TRBJ1-6, with a possible D match to TRBD1 (5 bases). V shed 7 bases and J shed 7 bases, with 17 bases lying between them. CDR3 size: 15 residues. Germline assignment: CDR1 MGHRA and CDR2 YSYEKL. The CDR3 DNA reads TGCGCCAGCACCGAAGGACACTTAGAAAATTCACCCCTCCACTTT. Its translation is CASTEGHLENSPLHF.

The chain carries TRBV27 and TRBJ2-7; 13 nucleotides match TRBD2. CDR3 size: 17 residues. With 2 bases clipped from V and 3 bases from J, the junction kept 7 bases outside the gene matches. Germline V lookup: CDR1 MNHEY, CDR2 SMNVEV (reference sequence). The CDR3, as DNA: TGTGCCAGCAGTTTAGTCAAAGGACTAGCGGGAGACTACGAGCAGTACTTC. Translating it yields CASSLVKGLAGDYEQYF.